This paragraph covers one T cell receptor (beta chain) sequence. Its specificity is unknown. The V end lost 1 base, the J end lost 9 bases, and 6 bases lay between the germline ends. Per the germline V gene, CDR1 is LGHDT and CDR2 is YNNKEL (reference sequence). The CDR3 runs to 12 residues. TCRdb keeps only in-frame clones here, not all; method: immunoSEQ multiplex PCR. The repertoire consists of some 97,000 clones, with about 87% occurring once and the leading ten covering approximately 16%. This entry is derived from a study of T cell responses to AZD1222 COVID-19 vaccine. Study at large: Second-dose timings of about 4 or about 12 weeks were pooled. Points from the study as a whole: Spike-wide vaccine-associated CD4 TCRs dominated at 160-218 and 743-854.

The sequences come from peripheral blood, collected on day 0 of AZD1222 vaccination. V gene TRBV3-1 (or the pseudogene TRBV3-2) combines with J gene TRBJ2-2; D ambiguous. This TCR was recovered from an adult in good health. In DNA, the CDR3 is TGTGCCAGCAGCCAAGCGGACCGGGAGCTGTTTTTT. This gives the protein CASSQADRELFF.